The 9 T cell receptor beta chains in this list originate from one sample, sequenced in a study of CD8 T cells in ankylosing spondylitis. TCRdb called the 5' RACE reads again in MiXCR, with one record for every CDR3 protein. The table includes 150,000 to 200,000 distinct CDR3 sequences, roughly 10% detected once. Material: blood, either unsorted or a sorted T cell fraction (not recorded which). The receptor set was obtained from a male donor with ankylosing spondylitis or in good health (not recorded which).

The rearrangement links TRBV7-2 to TRBJ1-5; D uncertain. Germline CDR1 SGHTA, CDR2 FQGNSA. V lost 3 bases to trimming and J lost 2 bases, with 11 bases between them. CDR3 length: 15 amino acids. Written as DNA, the CDR3 is TGTGCCAGCAGCTTGGCAGGAAGGGGCAATCAGCCCCAGCATTTT. It translates to CASSLAGRGNQPQHF.

This clonotype was observed a single time. V is TRBV20-1 and J is TRBJ1-1; D is perhaps TRBD1 (5 bases). Germline-derived CDR1 and CDR2 are DFQATT and SNEGSKA (reference sequence). CDR3 length equals 11 residues. The V end lost 5 bases, the J end lost 6 bases, and 10 bases lay between the germline ends. The CDR3 region has the DNA TGCAGTGCTCATACGGGACCTGAAGCTTTCTTT. Amino acid sequence: CSAHTGPEAFF.

This clonotype has at least ten counts. J is TRBJ2-1 and V is TRBV5-1, with 11 bases lining up with TRBD2. V dropped 4 bases and J dropped 8; count of bases not matched to a gene: 5. This CDR3 has 14 residues. Germline assignment: CDR1 SGHRS and CDR2 YFSETQ. The CDR3 DNA reads as TGCGCCAGCAGCGTAGGACTAGCGGGCGATGAGCAGTTCTTC. Amino acid sequence: CASSVGLAGDEQFF.

This clonotype was found a few times. Sequence at one end of the junction differs from germline and may be a read error. J is TRBJ2-1 and V is TRBV5-5, with D perhaps matching TRBD1 or TRBD2 (5 bases each). Germline V gives CDR1 SGHKS, CDR2 YYEKEE (reference sequence). This CDR3 is built from 12 residues. CDR3 DNA sequence: TGTGTCAGCAGCAGATCCGGGGACGGGCAGTTCTTC. This encodes CVSSRSGDGQFF.

This clonotype has a count of ten or more. CDR3 bases: TGCGCCAGCAGCTTGAACAATCTCAACTACGAGCAGTACTTC. Its translation: CASSLNNLNYEQYF. This rearrangement joins TRBV5-1 to TRBJ2-7; no definite D call. The CDR3 has 14 amino acids. The V gene lost 1 base and the J gene lost 3 bases, with 11 bases spanning the gap. Per the germline V gene, CDR1 is SGHRS and CDR2 is YFSETQ.

This clonotype showed up many times. The chain recombines TRBV5-4 with TRBJ2-2; D is ambiguous. The CDR3 totals 15 residues. Germline loops: CDR1 SGHNT, CDR2 YYREEE (reference sequence). The V gene lost 4 bases and the J gene lost 6 bases, with 16 bases spanning the gap. The chain's CDR3 is CASSPGSARPGELFF. For the CDR3, the DNA is TGTGCCAGCAGCCCTGGATCTGCCCGGCCCGGGGAGCTGTTTTTT.

This clonotype came up many times. The chain is built from TRBV29-1 and TRBJ2-7, with 8 bases matching TRBD2. The CDR3 covers 12 residues. The V gene's germline CDR1 is SQVTM and CDR2 ANQGSEA. The V segment lost 7 bases and the J segment 7 bases; nucleotides outside the gene matches: 9. CDR3 amino acids: CSGGSGTREQYF. As DNA, the CDR3 is TGCAGCGGGGGTTCCGGGACTAGAGAGCAGTACTTC.

This clonotype has at least ten counts. The V gene is TRBV29-1, the J gene TRBJ2-2; D possibly corresponds to TRBD1 (6 bases). CDR1 and CDR2 from the germline V gene are SQVTM and ANQGSEA. The CDR3 spans 12 residues. Trimming took 4 bases from V and 4 from J, leaving 7 bases between them. The CDR3 region has the DNA TGCAGCGTTGTAGGGGGCACCGGGGAGCTGTTTTTT. The encoded protein is CSVVGGTGELFF.

This clonotype was picked up many times. The chain joins TRBV9 to TRBJ2-2; 8 bases line up with TRBD1. The CDR3 has 16 amino acids. Germline values: CDR1 SGDLS, CDR2 YYNGEE. Trimming cost V 4 bases and J 6 bases; bases outside gene matches: 11. The CDR3 is CASSPRQGAWAGELFF. Written as DNA, the CDR3 is TGTGCCAGCAGCCCTCGGCAGGGGGCATGGGCCGGGGAGCTGTTTTTT.